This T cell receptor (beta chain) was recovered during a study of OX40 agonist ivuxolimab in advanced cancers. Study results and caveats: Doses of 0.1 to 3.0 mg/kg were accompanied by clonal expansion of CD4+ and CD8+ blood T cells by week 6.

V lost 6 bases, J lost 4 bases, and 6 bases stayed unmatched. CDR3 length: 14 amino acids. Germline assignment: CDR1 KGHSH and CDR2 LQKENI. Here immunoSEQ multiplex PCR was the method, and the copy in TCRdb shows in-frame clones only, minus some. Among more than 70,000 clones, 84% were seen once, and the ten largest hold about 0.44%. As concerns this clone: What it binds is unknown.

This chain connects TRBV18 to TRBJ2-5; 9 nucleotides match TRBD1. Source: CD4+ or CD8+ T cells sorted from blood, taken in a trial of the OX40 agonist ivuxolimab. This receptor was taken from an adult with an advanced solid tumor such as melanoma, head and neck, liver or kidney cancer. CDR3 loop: CASSLGQGLETQYF. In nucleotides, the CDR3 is TGTGCCAGCTCCCTTGGACAGGGGTTAGAGACCCAGTACTTC.